This T cell receptor (beta chain) stems from a study of blood T cell repertoires in COVID-19. Study overall: Sources were T cells, B-cell-depleted T cells, or PBMCs; the material itself was cDNA or gDNA.

Participants, about 18 to 100 years old, spanned fewer than 30 US areas. In the authors' methods: Amplification with reference gene primers provided the estimates of nucleated cell counts. Here immunoSEQ multiplex PCR was the method, and the copy in TCRdb shows in-frame clones only, minus some. V, J and clone size were drawn from that table, and D and trimming were deduced from the DNA. Among 250,000 to 350,000 clones, around 85% were seen once, and the ten largest hold 5.5% to 7%. The CDR3 covers 13 residues. Trimming pared 5 bases from V and 6 bases from J, leaving 13 bases between. Germline CDR1 is MNHEY and CDR2 is SMNVEV (reference sequence).

This rearrangement joins TRBV27 to TRBJ1-1; weak D call: TRBD1 (6 bases). The sample was PBMCs or T cells enriched from blood (not recorded which). This sequence was found in a woman in her thirties or forties who had recovered from COVID-19. The CDR3 here is CASSIQGGAEAFF. The CDR3 DNA is TGTGCCAGCAGTATTCAAGGGGGAGCTGAAGCTTTCTTT.